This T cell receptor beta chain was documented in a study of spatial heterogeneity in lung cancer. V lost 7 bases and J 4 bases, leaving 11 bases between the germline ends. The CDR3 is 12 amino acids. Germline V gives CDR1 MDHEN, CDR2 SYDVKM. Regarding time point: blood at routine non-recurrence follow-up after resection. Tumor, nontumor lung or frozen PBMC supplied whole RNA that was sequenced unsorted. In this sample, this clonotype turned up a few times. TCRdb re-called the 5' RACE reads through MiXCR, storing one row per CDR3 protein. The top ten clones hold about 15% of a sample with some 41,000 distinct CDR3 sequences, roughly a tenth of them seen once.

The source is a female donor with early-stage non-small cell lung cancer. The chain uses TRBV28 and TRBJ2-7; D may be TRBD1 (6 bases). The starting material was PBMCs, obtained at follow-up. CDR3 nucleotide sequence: TGTGCCAGCAAGAGGGGGTGGTACGAGCAGTACTTC. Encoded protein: CASKRGWYEQYF.